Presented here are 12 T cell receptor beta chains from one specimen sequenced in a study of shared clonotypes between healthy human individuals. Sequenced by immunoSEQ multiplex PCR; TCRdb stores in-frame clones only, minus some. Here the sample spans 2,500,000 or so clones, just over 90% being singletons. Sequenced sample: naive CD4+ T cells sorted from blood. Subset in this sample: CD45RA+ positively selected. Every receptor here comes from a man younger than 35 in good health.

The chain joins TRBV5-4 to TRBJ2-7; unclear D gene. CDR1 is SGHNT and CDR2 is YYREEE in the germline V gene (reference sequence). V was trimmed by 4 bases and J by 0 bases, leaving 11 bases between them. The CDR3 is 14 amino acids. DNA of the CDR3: TGTGCCAGCAGCCCATACACGAGCTCCTACGAGCAGTACTTC. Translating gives CASSPYTSSYEQYF.

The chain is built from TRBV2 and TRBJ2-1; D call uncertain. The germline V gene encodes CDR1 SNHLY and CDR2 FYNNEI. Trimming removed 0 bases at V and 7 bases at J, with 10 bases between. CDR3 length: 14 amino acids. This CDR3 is CASSEARGGNEQFF. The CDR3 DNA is TGTGCCAGCAGTGAAGCCCGCGGCGGTAATGAGCAGTTCTTC. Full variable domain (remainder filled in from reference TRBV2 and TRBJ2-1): EPEVTQTPSHQVTQMGQEVILRCVPISNHLYFYWYRQILGQKVEFLVSFYNNEISEKSEIFDDQFSVERPDGSNFTLKIRSTKLEDSAMYFCASSEARGGNEQFFGPGTRLTVL.

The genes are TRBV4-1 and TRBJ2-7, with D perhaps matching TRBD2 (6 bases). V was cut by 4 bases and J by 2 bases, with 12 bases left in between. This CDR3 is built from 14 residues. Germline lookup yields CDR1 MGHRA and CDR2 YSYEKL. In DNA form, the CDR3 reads TGCGCCAGCAGCCTCGGGACTTATACCTACGAGCAGTACTTC. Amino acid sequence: CASSLGTYTYEQYF.

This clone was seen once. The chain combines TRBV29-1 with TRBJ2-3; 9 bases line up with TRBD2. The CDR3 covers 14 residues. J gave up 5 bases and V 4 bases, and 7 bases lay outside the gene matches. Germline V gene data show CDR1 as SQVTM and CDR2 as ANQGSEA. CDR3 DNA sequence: TGCAGCGTTGCGGCAGCGGGAGGCGGAGATACGCAGTATTTT. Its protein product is CSVAAAGGGDTQYF.

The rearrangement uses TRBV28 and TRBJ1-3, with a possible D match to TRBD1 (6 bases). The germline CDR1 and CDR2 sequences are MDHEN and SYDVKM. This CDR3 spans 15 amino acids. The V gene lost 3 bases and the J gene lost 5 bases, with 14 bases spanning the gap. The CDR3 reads CASSFRTGLRNTIYF. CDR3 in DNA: TGTGCCAGCAGTTTTCGAACAGGGTTAAGAAACACCATATATTTT.

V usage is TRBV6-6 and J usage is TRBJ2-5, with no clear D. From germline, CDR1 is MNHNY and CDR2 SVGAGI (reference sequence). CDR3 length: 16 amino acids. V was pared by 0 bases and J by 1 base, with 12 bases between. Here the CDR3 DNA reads TGTGCCAGCAGTTACTCGAAAGGACGGCCCCAAGAGACCCAGTACTTC. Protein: CASSYSKGRPQETQYF.

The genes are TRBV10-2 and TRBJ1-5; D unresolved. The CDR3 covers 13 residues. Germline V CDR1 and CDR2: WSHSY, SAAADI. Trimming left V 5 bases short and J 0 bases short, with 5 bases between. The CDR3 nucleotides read TGCGCCAGCAGTCCCGATAGCAATCAGCCCCAGCATTTT. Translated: CASSPDSNQPQHF.

The CDR3 DNA reads as TGTGCCAGTAGTATAGTTGTCAGGTTCTGGGAGGGCTACACCTTC. As protein: CASSIVVRFWEGYTF. The chain has TRBV19 and TRBJ1-2; D is uncertain. Looked up from germline, CDR1 is LNHDA and CDR2 is SQIVND (reference sequence). Trimming stripped 1 base from V and 8 bases from J, with 17 bases between. The CDR3 has 15 residues.

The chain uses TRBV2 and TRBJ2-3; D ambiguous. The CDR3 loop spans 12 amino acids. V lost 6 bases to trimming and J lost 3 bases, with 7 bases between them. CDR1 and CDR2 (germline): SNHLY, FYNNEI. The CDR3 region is CASRKGTDTQYF. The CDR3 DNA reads TGTGCCAGCAGGAAGGGTACAGATACGCAGTATTTT.

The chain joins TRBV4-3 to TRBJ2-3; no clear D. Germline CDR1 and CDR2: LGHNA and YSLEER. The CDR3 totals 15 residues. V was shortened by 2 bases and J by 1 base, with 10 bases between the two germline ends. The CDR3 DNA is TGCGCCAGCAGCCAAACGAAGAGTCGCACAGATACGCAGTATTTT. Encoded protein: CASSQTKSRTDTQYF.

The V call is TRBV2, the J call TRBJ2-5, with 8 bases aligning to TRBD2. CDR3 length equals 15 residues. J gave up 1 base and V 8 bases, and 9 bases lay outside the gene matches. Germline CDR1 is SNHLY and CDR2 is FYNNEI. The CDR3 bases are TGTGCCAGCGCACGGGGGGGTCTGGGCCAAGAGACCCAGTACTTC. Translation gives CASARGGLGQETQYF. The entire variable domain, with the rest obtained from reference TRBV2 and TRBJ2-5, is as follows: EPEVTQTPSHQVTQMGQEVILRCVPISNHLYFYWYRQILGQKVEFLVSFYNNEISEKSEIFDDQFSVERPDGSNFTLKIRSTKLEDSAMYFCASARGGLGQETQYFGPGTRLLVL.

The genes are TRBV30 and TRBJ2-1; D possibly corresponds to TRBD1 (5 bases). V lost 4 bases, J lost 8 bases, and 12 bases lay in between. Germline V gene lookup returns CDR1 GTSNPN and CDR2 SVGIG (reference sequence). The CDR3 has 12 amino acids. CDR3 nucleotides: TGTGCCTGGATCCCGGGCAGGGATGAGCAGTTCTTC. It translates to CAWIPGRDEQFF.